This passage covers 29 T cell receptor beta chains from one sample sequenced in a study of regulatory and conventional T cells in breast cancer. A single record per CDR3 protein comes from TCRdb applying MiXCR to the PCR reads. The sample holds some 16,000 distinct CDR3 sequences, about 32% seen once. Specimen: conventional T cells from blood. The receptors stem from a female donor in good health.

Comments on this clonotype: A junction end diverges from the germline sequence, so it may reflect a read error. The chain is built from TRBV7-2 and TRBJ1-2, with 8 bases fitting TRBD1. CDR1 and CDR2 (germline): SGHTA, FQGNSA. There are 14 residues in the CDR3. Here the CDR3 reads CASNQDRDLSGHTF. CDR3 bases: TGTGCCAGCAACCAGGACAGGGACCTTTCTGGCCACACCTTC.

The chain employs TRBV12-3 or TRBV12-4 and TRBJ1-5; 7 nucleotides line up with TRBD1. The CDR3 is made up of 16 amino acids. J gave up 6 bases and V 3 bases, and 11 bases lay outside the gene matches. CDR3 amino acids: CASSFRGQGVGQPQHF. DNA of the CDR3: TGTGCCAGCAGTTTTAGGGGGCAGGGAGTTGGTCAGCCCCAGCATTTT.

The J gene is TRBJ2-1, the V gene TRBV13, with 8 bases fitting TRBD2. Germline CDR1 reads PRHDT; CDR2 reads FYEKMQ (reference sequence). V gave up 2 bases and J gave up 2 bases; unmatched junction bases: 11. This CDR3 is built from 18 residues. This CDR3 is CASSLKKSGGRTYNEQFF. The DNA for the CDR3 is TGTGCCAGCAGCTTAAAGAAAAGCGGGGGCCGAACCTACAATGAGCAGTTCTTC.

This clonotype ranks as large (0.1 to 1%). V and J are TRBV14 and TRBJ1-1; D is ambiguous. The CDR3 consists of 13 residues. V lost 2 bases and J 4 bases, leaving 8 bases between the germline ends. Germline V gene sequence: CDR1 SGHDN, CDR2 FVKESK. CDR3 residues: CASSQRTPTEAFF. CDR3 DNA sequence: TGTGCCAGCAGCCAAAGAACCCCCACTGAAGCTTTCTTT.

This clonotype was counted between two and nine times. The genes are TRBV7-9 and TRBJ2-1; 11 bases fit TRBD2. Germline assignment: CDR1 SEHNR and CDR2 FQNEAQ (reference sequence). This CDR3 has 15 amino acids. J was trimmed by 2 bases and V by 5 bases; bases with no gene match: 2. CDR3 sequence reads: CASSPTSGAYNEQFF. The CDR3 nucleotides are TGTGCCAGCAGCCCGACTAGCGGGGCCTACAATGAGCAGTTCTTC.

This rearrangement joins TRBV7-2 to TRBJ1-6, with D unresolved. The CDR3 contains 14 residues. The V gene's germline CDR1 is SGHTA and CDR2 FQGNSA. Trimming removed 3 bases from V and 10 bases from J, with 13 bases in between. CDR3 sequence: CASSFLGEQSPLHF. The CDR3 bases are TGTGCCAGCAGCTTCCTGGGAGAGCAATCACCCCTCCACTTT.

The chain links TRBV20-1 to TRBJ1-2; 7 bases map to TRBD1. V lost 8 bases and J lost 0; bases outside the gene matches: 12. From germline, CDR1 is DFQATT and CDR2 SNEGSKA (reference sequence). This CDR3 has 15 residues. The CDR3 nucleotides are TGCAGTACTCCGATTAGACAGGGAGCTAACTATGGCTACACCTTC. Its protein is CSTPIRQGANYGYTF.

As to this clonotype: The germline gene is not matched at one end of the junction; a read error may be the cause. This chain links TRBV7-9 with TRBJ1-1, with 7 nucleotides matching TRBD1. The CDR3 length is 16 residues. Germline V gene sequence: CDR1 SEHNR, CDR2 FQNEAQ (reference sequence). The CDR3 region is CASSLVYDRVGTEAFF. The CDR3 region has the DNA TGTGCCAGCAGCTTAGTATATGACAGGGTGGGAACTGAAGCTTTCTTC.

Within the sample, this clonotype is medium-sized. The chain has TRBV20-1 and TRBJ2-3, with D possibly being TRBD2 (6 bases). The CDR3 covers 15 residues. CDR1 DFQATT and CDR2 SNEGSKA come from the germline V gene (reference sequence). V was trimmed by 3 bases and J by 4 bases, leaving 17 bases between them. In DNA, the CDR3 is TGCAGTGCTAGTAGTGTAGGGACTCTCGCAGATACGCAGTATTTT. Protein sequence: CSASSVGTLADTQYF.

In its sample, this clonotype ranks as medium-sized. The chain couples TRBV29-1 to TRBJ1-1; D might be TRBD1 (6 bases). V gave up 0 bases and J gave up 7 bases, with 15 bases separating them. The CDR3 has 14 amino acids. Germline V CDR1 and CDR2: SQVTM, ANQGSEA. The CDR3: CSVEDLRRTDEAFF. The CDR3 DNA follows: TGCAGCGTTGAAGATCTTCGGAGGACAGATGAAGCTTTCTTT.

The chain carries TRBV7-2 and TRBJ2-4, with 8 positions matching TRBD2. This CDR3 is 16 amino acids long. The germline V gene has CDR1 SGHTA and CDR2 FQGNSA. V lost 5 bases, J lost 9 bases, and 15 bases stayed unmatched. Here the CDR3 DNA reads TGTGCCAGCAGCGTGGGCAGGACTAGCCCTTCGGGCATTCAGTACTTC. Its protein product is CASSVGRTSPSGIQYF. The full variable domain, completed using reference TRBV7-2 and TRBJ2-4, is GAGVSQSPSNKVTEKGKDVELRCDPISGHTALYWYRQSLGQGLEFLIYFQGNSAPDKSGLPSDRFSAERTGGSVSTLTIQRTQQEDSAVYLCASSVGRTSPSGIQYFGAGTRLSVL.

The rearrangement links TRBV4-1 to TRBJ2-4; 11 bases fit TRBD2. The CDR3 length is 19 residues. The germline V gene has CDR1 MGHRA and CDR2 YSYEKL. Trimming removed 4 bases from V and 1 base from J; junction bases left unmatched: 12. The CDR3 DNA reads TGCGCCAGCAGCCTCACCCCTTCTAGCGGGGGGAGGGCCAAAAACATTCAGTACTTC. As protein: CASSLTPSSGGRAKNIQYF.

This clonotype appeared a few times. The J gene is TRBJ1-1, the V gene TRBV6-5, with D possibly matching TRBD1 (5 bases). The CDR3 consists of 13 residues. V lost 7 bases and J lost 0, with 9 bases in between. The germline V gene has CDR1 MNHEY and CDR2 SVGAGI. This chain's CDR3 is CASKDSLNTEAFF. The CDR3 DNA is TGTGCCAGCAAAGACAGTCTGAACACTGAAGCTTTCTTT.

This clonotype was seen only a few times. The genes are TRBV12-3 or TRBV12-4 and TRBJ1-1, with 7 nucleotides matching TRBD1. With 6 bases clipped from V and 2 bases from J, the junction kept 9 bases outside the gene matches. The CDR3 runs to 15 residues. CDR3 DNA sequence: TGTGCCAGCAGGAGAGACTTAGGGGGCAACACTGAAGCTTTCTTT. It is translated as CASRRDLGGNTEAFF.

This rearrangement joins TRBV2 to TRBJ1-5; D call uncertain. CDR1 and CDR2 from the germline V gene are SNHLY and FYNNEI. V lost 4 bases, J lost 2 bases, and 6 bases lay in between. The CDR3 covers 13 residues. The CDR3 is CASSGAGNQPQHF. CDR3 nucleotides: TGTGCCAGCAGTGGAGCCGGCAATCAGCCCCAGCATTTT. Using reference TRBV2 and TRBJ1-5 for the parts outside the CDR3, the full variable domain is EPEVTQTPSHQVTQMGQEVILRCVPISNHLYFYWYRQILGQKVEFLVSFYNNEISEKSEIFDDQFSVERPDGSNFTLKIRSTKLEDSAMYFCASSGAGNQPQHFGDGTRLSIL.

This clonotype was seen more than once but under ten times. J is TRBJ1-2 and V is TRBV7-3, with TRBD1 identical over 7 bases. V lost 4 bases to trimming and J lost 1 base; unmatched junction nucleotides: 9. CDR1 SGHTA and CDR2 FQGTGA come from the germline V gene. The CDR3 has 16 amino acids. The DNA for the CDR3 is TGTGCCAGCAGCTCCCAACCGGGACAGCATAACTATGGCTACACCTTC. This encodes CASSSQPGQHNYGYTF. Filled out from reference TRBV7-3 and TRBJ1-2, the complete variable domain reads GAGVSQTPSNKVTEKGKYVELRCDPISGHTALYWYRQSLGQGPEFLIYFQGTGAADDSGLPNDRFFAVRPEGSVSTLKIQRTERGDSAVYLCASSSQPGQHNYGYTFGSGTRLTVV.

This clonotype showed up just a few times. The V call is TRBV3-1, the J call TRBJ2-3; unclear D gene. V lost 0 bases to trimming and J lost 7 bases, with 8 bases between them. The CDR3 contains 13 residues. The germline V gene has CDR1 LGHDT and CDR2 YNNKEL (reference sequence). The DNA for the CDR3 is TGTGCCAGCAGCCAAGAGGAAACTCATACGCAGTATTTT. This translates into CASSQEETHTQYF.

As concerns this clonotype: The junction differs from germline at one of its ends, possibly a read error. The chain employs TRBV5-1 and TRBJ2-5; weak D call: TRBD2 (5 bases). Germline CDR1 SGHRS, CDR2 YFSETQ. This CDR3 has 15 residues. The DNA for the CDR3 is TGCGCCAGCAGCCCCGAGCCCAGCGGTTCAGAGGCCCAGTACTTC. The encoded protein is CASSPEPSGSEAQYF.

This clonotype counts as medium-sized. The rearrangement joins TRBV12-3 or TRBV12-4 to TRBJ2-1; 7 bases are a match to TRBD1. The J segment lost 1 base and the V segment lost 7 bases, leaving 10 bases of the junction unmatched. CDR3 length equals 16 residues. The CDR3 region is CASTRNRGISYNEQFF. The CDR3 DNA reads TGTGCCAGCACCCGCAACAGGGGAATTTCCTACAATGAGCAGTTCTTC.

The chain couples TRBV7-2 to TRBJ1-1; D is perhaps TRBD1 (6 bases). Trimming left V 1 base short and J 6 bases short, with 12 bases between. The length of the CDR3 is 14 residues. Germline V gene sequence: CDR1 SGHTA, CDR2 FQGNSA. Written as DNA, the CDR3 is TGTGCCAGCAGCTTAGGGCAGGGGATAGCTGAAGCTTTCTTT. This encodes CASSLGQGIAEAFF.

This clonotype was counted many times. The genes are TRBV10-1 and TRBJ1-5; TRBD1 matches 9 bases. Trimming removed 5 bases from V and 4 bases from J; junction bases left unmatched: 9. This CDR3 contains 16 residues. Germline V lookup: CDR1 WNHNN, CDR2 SYGVQD (reference sequence). The CDR3 bases are TGCGCCAGCAGTCCGGGACAGGGAATTGTAAATCAGCCCCAGCATTTT. The encoded protein is CASSPGQGIVNQPQHF.

Notes on this clonotype: The final CDR3 position lacks the conserved phenylalanine or tryptophan, pointing to a likely read error. V usage is TRBV20-1 and J usage is TRBJ1-1; D might be TRBD1 (6 bases). This CDR3 region has 13 residues. Germline V gene lookup returns CDR1 DFQATT and CDR2 SNEGSKA (reference sequence). Trimming shortened V by 4 bases and J by 6 bases, and 15 bases separated the two germline ends. CDR3 DNA sequence: TGCAGTGCTACGGGGGGCGCAAGGTCTGAAGCTTTCCTT. It codes for CSATGGARSEAFL.

The chain recombines TRBV12-5 with TRBJ1-1; D may be TRBD1 (5 bases). Trimming removed 4 bases from V and 11 bases from J, with 17 bases in between. CDR3 length: 13 residues. Germline values: CDR1 LGHNT, CDR2 FRNRAP. CDR3 DNA sequence: TGTGCTAGTGGTTCCTCTCCGGGGGGACGGGCTTTCTTT. Its protein is CASGSSPGGRAFF.

The chain links TRBV5-1 to TRBJ1-5; D is unclear. The CDR3 runs to 15 residues. Trimming took 0 bases from V and 2 from J, leaving 9 bases between them. Germline assignment: CDR1 SGHRS and CDR2 YFSETQ. The CDR3 protein is CASSLGPAGNQPQHF. CDR3 in DNA: TGCGCCAGCAGCTTGGGACCCGCCGGCAATCAGCCCCAGCATTTT.

The rearrangement joins TRBV4-1 to TRBJ2-2, with D tentatively TRBD2 (5 bases). Germline V CDR1 and CDR2: MGHRA, YSYEKL. The V gene lost 8 bases and the J gene lost 6 bases, with 13 bases spanning the gap. CDR3 length: 13 residues. CDR3 amino acids: CASGSTGSGELFF. DNA for the CDR3: TGCGCCAGCGGGAGCACCGGCTCCGGGGAGCTGTTTTTT.

This clonotype is medium-sized within its sample. The chain couples TRBV5-1 to TRBJ2-7; TRBD1 is a possible D gene (6 bases). The germline V gene encodes CDR1 SGHRS and CDR2 YFSETQ. The CDR3 sequence is 15 residues long. Trimming left V 4 bases short and J 2 bases short, with 16 bases between. CDR3 residues: CASSQNTGSAYEQYF. CDR3 bases: TGCGCCAGCAGCCAAAATACAGGGTCCGCCTACGAGCAGTACTTC.

Written as DNA, the CDR3 is TGTGCCAGCAGTGTACAGTACGCAAATCAGCCCCAGCATTTT. This encodes CASSVQYANQPQHF. V and J are TRBV2 and TRBJ1-5, with D unclear. Germline-derived CDR1 and CDR2 are SNHLY and FYNNEI. V was clipped by 4 bases and J by 4 bases, with 11 bases between them. The CDR3 spans 14 residues.

This clonotype appeared a few times. V gene TRBV28 combines with J gene TRBJ1-2; D call uncertain. Trimming took 6 bases from V and 4 from J, leaving 12 bases between them. Per the germline V gene, CDR1 is MDHEN and CDR2 is SYDVKM. CDR3 length equals 13 residues. The CDR3 region is CASRVHGPYGYTF. DNA for the CDR3: TGTGCCAGCAGGGTACACGGACCCTATGGCTACACCTTC.

In this sample, this clonotype turned up many times. The CDR3 nucleotides read TGCAGCGTTGGTCCTGGGGGGGTCTCTGGGGCCAACGTCCTGACTTTC. Protein: CSVGPGGVSGANVLTF. The gene calls are TRBV29-1 and TRBJ2-6, with 7 bases fitting TRBD2. Germline V gene data show CDR1 as SQVTM and CDR2 as ANQGSEA. Trimming took 4 bases from V and 0 from J; bases not matched to a gene: 6. This CDR3 has 16 residues.